The rows below give T cell receptor beta chains drawn from one sample of a study of metastatic and nonmetastatic thyroid tumors. TCRdb re-called the PCR reads with MiXCR. The profile shows roughly 14,000 clones, around 28% of them singletons. Material: tumor tissue. All receptors come from a female donor with papillary thyroid cancer or a benign thyroid nodule (not recorded which). Some clones in this sample may be carry-over from other donors' samples. The CDR3 runs from the conserved cysteine through the conserved F or W. The order of the fields is V gene, J gene, CDR3 length, D gene, clone size, CDR3 protein, CDR3 DNA. A D gene is named only where the DNA matches it firmly. The size entry is marked missing in some rows and otherwise reads once, few, many or a size class.

>TRBV29-1|TRBJ1-1|12|TRBD1|medium-sized
CSVVPGQGLAFF
TGCAGCGTTGTCCCGGGACAGGGATTGGCTTTCTTT
>TRBV27|TRBJ1-2|13|.|.
CASTYDGRCGYTF
TGTGCCAGCACTTATGACGGACGTTGTGGCTACACCTTC
>TRBV4-2|TRBJ2-1|15|TRBD2|many
CASSQETSGMREQFF
TGTGCCAGCAGCCAAGAAACTAGCGGGATGAGGGAGCAGTTCTTC
>TRBV18|TRBJ2-5|17|TRBD2|.
CASSPGSGGRHWETQYF
TGTGCCAGCTCACCCGGGAGCGGGGGACGACATTGGGAGACCCAGTACTTC
>TRBV28|TRBJ1-5|16|TRBD1|few
CASGPASGGGNQPQHF
TGTGCCAGCGGACCGGCCTCAGGGGGCGGAAATCAGCCCCAGCATTTT
>TRBV30|TRBJ1-5|16|.|.
CAWSGRTVNSNQPQHF
TGTGCCTGGAGTGGACGGACTGTAAATAGCAATCAGCCCCAGCATTTT
>TRBV10-3|TRBJ2-7|14|.|many
CAISVFGGSYEQYF
TGTGCCATCAGTGTCTTCGGGGGCTCTTACGAGCAGTACTTC
>TRBV5-1|TRBJ1-2|14|TRBD1|medium-sized
CASSSGQGSNGYTF
TGCGCCAGCAGCTCCGGACAGGGGAGCAATGGCTACACCTTC
>TRBV12-3/TRBV12-4|TRBJ1-6|14|.|medium-sized
CASSLYRQLPPLHF
TGTGCCAGCAGTTTGTATCGCCAGCTCCCACCCCTCCACTTT
>TRBV12-3/TRBV12-4|TRBJ2-5|13|TRBD2|.
CASRSGLAETQYF
TGTGCCAGCAGATCAGGACTAGCGGAGACCCAGTACTTC
>TRBV30|TRBJ1-4|15|.|few
CAWSTTGATNEKLFF
TGTGCCTGGAGTACAACAGGCGCCACTAATGAAAAACTGTTTTTT
>TRBV20-1|TRBJ1-1|12|.|.
CSAPPPDTEAFF
TGCAGTGCCCCACCCCCGGACACTGAAGCTTTCTTT
>TRBV7-6|TRBJ2-3|13|.|.
CASSLVQADTQYF
TGTGCCAGCAGCTTAGTCCAGGCAGATACGCAGTATTTT
>TRBV10-3|TRBJ2-3|15|TRBD2|.
CAISVVAGDTDTQYF
TGTGCCATCAGTGTGGTAGCGGGGGACACAGATACGCAGTATTTT
>TRBV6-4|TRBJ2-6|16|.|many
CASSDSKGTGANVLTF
TGTGCCAGCAGTGACTCGAAAGGGACTGGGGCCAACGTCCTGACTTTC
>TRBV28|TRBJ2-7|13|.|.
CASSRQCYSEQYF
TGTGCCAGCAGCCGACAGTGTTATTCCGAGCAGTACTTC
>TRBV30|TRBJ1-2|12|.|.
CAWKGINYGYTF
TGTGCCTGGAAGGGGATTAACTATGGCTACACCTTC
>TRBV11-1|TRBJ2-7|14|.|.
CASSLDGGTYEQYF
TGTGCCAGCAGCTTAGACGGTGGGACCTACGAGCAGTACTTC
>TRBV19|TRBJ2-7|17|TRBD2|.
CASSISASGSHAYEQYF
TGTGCCAGTAGTATTTCAGCTAGCGGGAGTCATGCCTACGAGCAGTACTTC
>TRBV4-1|TRBJ1-4|15|.|.
CASSQGGITNEKLFF
TGCGCCAGCAGCCAAGGTGGGATCACTAATGAAAAACTGTTTTTT
>TRBV15|TRBJ2-7|13|.|.
CATSRDREGEQYF
TGTGCCACCAGCAGAGATCGCGAGGGCGAGCAGTACTTC
>TRBV6-1|TRBJ1-1|16|.|.
CASSALTLSSNTEAFF
TGTGCCAGCAGCGCCCTGACGTTGTCTTCGAACACTGAAGCTTTCTTT
>TRBV28|TRBJ2-7|13|.|few
CASSGPGEYEQYF
TGTGCCAGCAGCGGGCCCGGGGAGTACGAGCAGTACTTC
>TRBV20-1|TRBJ2-7|14|TRBD2|medium-sized
CSARDTAGGWEQYF
TGCAGTGCTAGAGATACAGCGGGAGGGTGGGAGCAGTACTTC
>TRBV24-1|TRBJ2-7|13|TRBD1|few
CATSPGGGNEQYF
TGTGCCACCAGCCCAGGGGGCGGGAACGAGCAGTACTTC
>TRBV18|TRBJ1-4|15|.|many
CASSPREVLSEKLFF
TGTGCCAGCTCACCACGGGAAGTCTTGAGTGAAAAACTGTTTTTT
>TRBV11-2|TRBJ1-4|14|TRBD1|medium-sized
CASSPTGKTEKLFF
TGTGCCAGCAGCCCGACAGGGAAAACTGAAAAACTGTTTTTT
>TRBV9|TRBJ2-3|13|.|.
CASSGTLLDTQYF
TGTGCCAGCTCGGGGACTTTGCTAGATACGCAGTATTTT
>TRBV12-3/TRBV12-4|TRBJ1-1|11|.|.
CASSVGPEAFF
TGTGCCAGCAGCGTAGGGCCTGAAGCTTTCTTT
>TRBV12-3/TRBV12-4|TRBJ1-5|14|TRBD1|many
CASSPRGGNQPQHF
TGTGCCAGCAGTCCCAGGGGGGGCAATCAGCCCCAGCATTTT
>TRBV7-2|TRBJ2-1|13|.|medium-sized
CASSLAMDSKPHF
TGTGCCAGCAGCTTAGCCATGGACTCCAAACCACATTTC
>TRBV6-1|TRBJ1-4|14|.|.
CASRTTLSGEKLFF
TGTGCCAGCAGAACCACCCTTTCCGGAGAAAAACTGTTTTTT
>TRBV20-1|TRBJ1-5|16|.|medium-sized
CSAGQIASFSNQPQHF
TGCAGTGCTGGACAGATAGCTTCCTTTAGCAATCAGCCCCAGCATTTT
>TRBV11-2|TRBJ2-1|15|TRBD2|.
CASSPRGGRWNEQFF
TGTGCCAGCAGCCCTCGGGGCGGGAGGTGGAATGAGCAGTTCTTC
>TRBV6-1|TRBJ1-5|15|.|.
CASSHRWEGHHPQHF
TGTGCCAGCTCACACCGCTGGGAGGGCCATCATCCCCAGCATTTT
>TRBV6-2/TRBV6-3|TRBJ2-1|15|.|medium-sized
CATEGGTLMNNEQFF
TGTGCCACCGAGGGAGGGACACTGATGAACAATGAGCAGTTCTTC
>TRBV27|TRBJ1-6|15|TRBD1|.
CASLDRVAYNSPLHF
TGTGCCAGCCTAGACAGGGTGGCCTATAATTCACCCCTCCACTTT
>TRBV7-2|TRBJ2-1|17|TRBD1|many
CASSPQTGTGGANEQFF
TGTGCCAGCAGCCCGCAAACCGGGACAGGGGGCGCCAATGAGCAGTTCTTC
>TRBV7-3|TRBJ2-2|14|.|large
CASSSGWGTGELFF
TGTGCCAGCAGCTCTGGGTGGGGGACCGGGGAGCTGTTTTTT
>TRBV3-1|TRBJ2-7|13|.|few
CASSQNSAYEQYF
TGTGCCAGCAGCCAAAATTCAGCCTACGAGCAGTACTTC
>TRBV2|TRBJ1-2|15|.|.
CASSGGFQGIGGYTF
TGTGCCAGCAGTGGAGGGTTTCAGGGAATAGGAGGCTACACCTTC
>TRBV11-2|TRBJ2-1|16|TRBD1|.
CASSLVVWDREGEQFF
TGTGCCAGCAGCTTAGTCGTGTGGGACAGGGAGGGTGAGCAGTTCTTC
>TRBV4-1|TRBJ2-5|14|.|many
CASSRDAYQETQYF
TGCGCCAGCAGCAGGGACGCATACCAAGAGACCCAGTACTTC
>TRBV6-1|TRBJ2-7|14|.|.
CASSEDVRSYEQYF
TGTGCCAGCAGTGAAGATGTCAGATCCTACGAGCAGTACTTC
>TRBV12-3/TRBV12-4|TRBJ1-1|14|.|.
CASSSQGGSTEAFF
TGTGCCAGCAGTTCACAGGGAGGTAGCACTGAAGCTTTCTTT
>TRBV6-2/TRBV6-3|TRBJ2-5|14|TRBD1|few
CASSYRDRAETQYF
TGTGCCAGCAGTTACCGGGACAGGGCAGAGACCCAGTACTTC
>TRBV7-9|TRBJ2-3|13|.|.
CASSLGEGRTQYF
TGTGCCAGCAGCTTAGGCGAGGGGCGTACGCAGTATTTT
>TRBV9|TRBJ1-1|14|.|.
CASSVGGVRTEAFF
TGTGCCAGCAGCGTAGGAGGAGTTAGGACTGAAGCTTTCTTT
>TRBV29-1|TRBJ2-1|20|.|many
CSVIPRVFELITYQTNEQFF
TGCAGCGTGATCCCCCGTGTCTTCGAGTTGATAACCTACCAAACCAATGAGCAGTTCTTC
>TRBV29-1|TRBJ1-5|16|.|.
CSVQPGGANGNQPQHF
TGCAGCGTCCAACCGGGGGGGGCGAATGGCAATCAGCCCCAGCATTTT
>TRBV4-1|TRBJ1-1|15|.|few
CASSQVPGAETEAFF
TGCGCCAGCAGCCAAGTTCCGGGGGCGGAGACTGAAGCTTTCTTT
>TRBV7-8|TRBJ2-6|14|.|.
CASSPPGEANVLTF
TGTGCCAGCAGCCCCCCGGGAGAGGCCAACGTCCTGACTTTC
>TRBV11-2|TRBJ1-3|14|.|medium-sized
CASSPRTAGNTIYF
TGTGCCAGCAGCCCTCGGACCGCTGGAAACACCATATATTTT
>TRBV7-3|TRBJ1-3|15|TRBD1|medium-sized
CASSLSGGFGNTIYF
TGTGCCAGCAGCTTATCAGGGGGCTTTGGAAACACCATATATTTT
>TRBV20-1|TRBJ1-2|13|.|.
CSADNGHWYGYTF
TGCAGTGCGGATAACGGACATTGGTATGGCTACACCTTC